This T cell receptor beta chain was sequenced in a study of cytomegalovirus exposure and HLA in healthy donors. Study-level findings and limits: High sensitivity and specificity were reportedly achieved when the classifier diagnosed cytomegalovirus status. Reportedly, HLA-A and HLA-B alleles of most subjects were accurately predicted from TCR beta. Researchers reported from a later analysis that most CMV-associated TCR beta chains appeared HLA-restricted. DRB1 showed the most TCR associations and HLA-C the fewest in a later analysis, as rates varied by HLA locus.

Vbeta (60) and Jbeta (13) primers were used in the PCR. Sequenced by immunoSEQ multiplex PCR; TCRdb stores in-frame clones only, minus some. Its clone listing holds 100,000 or so clones. Regarding this clone: Its specificity is unknown.

The CDR3 has 15 residues. Germline loops: CDR1 MDHEN, CDR2 SYDVKM. V was pared by 2 bases and J by 2 bases, with 4 bases of the junction left unmatched. The source is a woman in her thirties in good health and CMV-seronegative. This chain joins TRBV28 and TRBJ2-7, with 9 bases that match TRBD2. Specimen: PBMCs. CDR3 amino acids: CASSLPGLATYEQYF. The CDR3 DNA follows: TGTGCCAGCAGTTTACCCGGACTAGCGACCTACGAGCAGTACTTC.